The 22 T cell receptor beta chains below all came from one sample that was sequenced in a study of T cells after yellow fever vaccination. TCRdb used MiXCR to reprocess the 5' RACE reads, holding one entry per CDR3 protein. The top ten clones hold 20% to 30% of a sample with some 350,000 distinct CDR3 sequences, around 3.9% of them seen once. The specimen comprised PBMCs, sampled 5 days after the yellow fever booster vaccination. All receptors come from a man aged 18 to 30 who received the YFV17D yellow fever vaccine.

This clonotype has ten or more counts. CDR3 residues: CSASTSGAKDTQYF. The CDR3 bases are TGCAGTGCTAGCACTAGCGGGGCGAAAGATACGCAGTATTTT. V and J are TRBV20-1 and TRBJ2-3; TRBD2 agrees at 10 bases. The J segment lost 5 bases and the V segment lost 3 bases, leaving 5 bases of the junction unmatched. CDR3 length: 14 amino acids. CDR1 DFQATT and CDR2 SNEGSKA come from the germline V gene (reference sequence).

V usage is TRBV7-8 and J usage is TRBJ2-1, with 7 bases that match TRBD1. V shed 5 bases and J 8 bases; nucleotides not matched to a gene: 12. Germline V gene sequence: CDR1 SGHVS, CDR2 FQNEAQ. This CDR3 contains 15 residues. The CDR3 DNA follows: TGTGCCAGCAGCACTTTGACAGGGAGATACCATGAGCAGTTCTTC. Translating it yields CASSTLTGRYHEQFF.

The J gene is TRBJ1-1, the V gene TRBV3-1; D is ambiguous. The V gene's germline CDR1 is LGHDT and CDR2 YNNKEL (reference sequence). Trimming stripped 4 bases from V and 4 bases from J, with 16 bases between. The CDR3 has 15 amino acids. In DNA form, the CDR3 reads TGTGCCAGCAGCCCGAGACCCCAAAGGGCCACTGAAGCTTTCTTT. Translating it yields CASSPRPQRATEAFF.

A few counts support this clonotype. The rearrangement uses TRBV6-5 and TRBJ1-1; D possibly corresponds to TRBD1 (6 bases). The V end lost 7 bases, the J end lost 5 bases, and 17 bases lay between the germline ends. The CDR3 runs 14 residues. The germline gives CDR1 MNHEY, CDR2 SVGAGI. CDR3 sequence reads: CASKQGSLRTEAFF. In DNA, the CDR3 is TGTGCCAGCAAACAGGGTTCCCTTCGGACTGAAGCTTTCTTT.

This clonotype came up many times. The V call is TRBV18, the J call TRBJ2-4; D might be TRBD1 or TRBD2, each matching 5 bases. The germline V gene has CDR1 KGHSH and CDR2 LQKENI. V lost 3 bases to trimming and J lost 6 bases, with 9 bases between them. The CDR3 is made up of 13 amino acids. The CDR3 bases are TGTGCCAGCTCACCCTGGGACCGAAACATTCAGTACTTC. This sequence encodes CASSPWDRNIQYF. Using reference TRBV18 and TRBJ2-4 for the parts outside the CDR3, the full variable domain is NAGVMQNPRHLVRRRGQEARLRCSPMKGHSHVYWYRQLPEEGLKFMVYLQKENIIDESGMPKERFSAEFPKEGPSILRIQQVVRGDSAAYFCASSPWDRNIQYFGAGTRLSVL.

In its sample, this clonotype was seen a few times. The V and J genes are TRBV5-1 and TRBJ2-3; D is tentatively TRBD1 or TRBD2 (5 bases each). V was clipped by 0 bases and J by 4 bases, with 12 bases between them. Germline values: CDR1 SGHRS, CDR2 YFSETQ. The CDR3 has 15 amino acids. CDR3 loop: CASSLAGTHPDTQYF. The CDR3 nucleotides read TGCGCCAGCAGCTTGGCCGGGACCCACCCAGATACGCAGTATTTT.

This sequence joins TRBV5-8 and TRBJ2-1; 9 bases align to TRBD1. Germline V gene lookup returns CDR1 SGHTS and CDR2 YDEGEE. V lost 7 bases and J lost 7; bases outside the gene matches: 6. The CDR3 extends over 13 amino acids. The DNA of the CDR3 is TGTGCCAGCGTAGGACAGGGGTGGAATGAGCAGTTCTTC. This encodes CASVGQGWNEQFF.

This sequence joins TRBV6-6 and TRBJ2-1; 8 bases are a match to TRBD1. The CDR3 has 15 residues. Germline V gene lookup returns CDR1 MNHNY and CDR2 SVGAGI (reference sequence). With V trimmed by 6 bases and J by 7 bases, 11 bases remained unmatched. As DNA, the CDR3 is TGTGCCAGCAGAACCAGGGGGCGCCGTCCAAATGAGCAGTTCTTC. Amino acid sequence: CASRTRGRRPNEQFF.

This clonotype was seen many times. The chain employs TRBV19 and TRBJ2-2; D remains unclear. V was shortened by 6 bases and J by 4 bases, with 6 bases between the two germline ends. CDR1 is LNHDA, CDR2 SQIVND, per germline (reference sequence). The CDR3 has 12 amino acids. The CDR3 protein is CASSISTGELFF. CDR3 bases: TGTGCCAGTAGCATCAGCACCGGGGAGCTGTTTTTT.

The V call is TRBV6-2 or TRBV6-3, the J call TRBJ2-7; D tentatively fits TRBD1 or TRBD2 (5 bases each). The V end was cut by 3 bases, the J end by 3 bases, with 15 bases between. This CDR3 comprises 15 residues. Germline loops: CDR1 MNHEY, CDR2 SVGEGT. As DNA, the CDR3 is TGTGCCAGCAGTTATGGGACGCCAGACTACTACGAGCAGTACTTC. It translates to CASSYGTPDYYEQYF.

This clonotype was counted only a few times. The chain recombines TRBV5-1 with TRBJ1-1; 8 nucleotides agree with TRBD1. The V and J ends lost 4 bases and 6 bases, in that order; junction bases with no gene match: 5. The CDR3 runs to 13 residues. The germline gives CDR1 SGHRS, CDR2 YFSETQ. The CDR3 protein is CASSPLGQAEAFF. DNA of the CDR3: TGCGCCAGCAGCCCACTGGGACAGGCTGAAGCTTTCTTT.

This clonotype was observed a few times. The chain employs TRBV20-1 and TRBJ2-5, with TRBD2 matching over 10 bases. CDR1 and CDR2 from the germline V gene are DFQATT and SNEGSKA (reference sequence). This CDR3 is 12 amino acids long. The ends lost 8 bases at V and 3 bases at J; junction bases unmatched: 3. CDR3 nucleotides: TGCAGTTGCCTAGCGGGGGAAGAGACCCAGTACTTC. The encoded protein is CSCLAGEETQYF.

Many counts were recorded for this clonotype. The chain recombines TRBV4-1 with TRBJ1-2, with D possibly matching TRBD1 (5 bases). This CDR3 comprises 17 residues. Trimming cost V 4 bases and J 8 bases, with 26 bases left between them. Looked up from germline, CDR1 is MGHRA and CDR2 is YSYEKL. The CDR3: CASSRGNAVQPSGGYTF. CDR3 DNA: TGCGCCAGCAGCCGGGGGAATGCGGTTCAGCCTTCGGGGGGCTACACCTTC.

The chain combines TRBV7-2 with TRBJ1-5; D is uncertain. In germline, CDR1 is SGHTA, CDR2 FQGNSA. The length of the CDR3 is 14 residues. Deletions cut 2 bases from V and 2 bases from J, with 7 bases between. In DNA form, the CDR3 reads TGTGCCAGCAGCTTAAGGGAAGGCAATCAGCCCCAGCATTTT. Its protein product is CASSLREGNQPQHF.

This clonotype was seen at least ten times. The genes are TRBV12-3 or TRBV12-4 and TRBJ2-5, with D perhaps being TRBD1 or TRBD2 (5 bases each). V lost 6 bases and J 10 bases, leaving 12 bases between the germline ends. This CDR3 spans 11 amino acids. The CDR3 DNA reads TGTGCCAGCAGGTACCTGGGGGACCAGTACTTC. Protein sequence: CASRYLGDQYF.

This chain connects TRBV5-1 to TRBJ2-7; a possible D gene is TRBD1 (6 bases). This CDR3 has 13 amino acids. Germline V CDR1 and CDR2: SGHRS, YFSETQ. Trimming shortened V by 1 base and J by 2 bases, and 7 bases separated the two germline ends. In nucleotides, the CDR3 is TGCGCCAGCAGCTTGCGGACAGCCTACGAGCAGTACGTC. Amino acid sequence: CASSLRTAYEQYV.

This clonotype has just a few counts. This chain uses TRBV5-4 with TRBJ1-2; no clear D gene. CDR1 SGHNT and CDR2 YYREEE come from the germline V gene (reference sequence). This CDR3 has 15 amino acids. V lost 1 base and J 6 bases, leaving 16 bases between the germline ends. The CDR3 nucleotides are TGTGCCAGCAGCTTGCGCGAGGCGGGGAGGGATGGCTACACCTTC. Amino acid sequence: CASSLREAGRDGYTF.

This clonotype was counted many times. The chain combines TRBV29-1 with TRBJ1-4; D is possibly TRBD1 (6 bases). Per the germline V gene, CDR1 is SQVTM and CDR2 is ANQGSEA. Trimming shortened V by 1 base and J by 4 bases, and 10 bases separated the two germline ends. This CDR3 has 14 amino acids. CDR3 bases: TGCAGCGTTGAAGGCAGGGGAGATAATGAAAAACTGTTTTTT. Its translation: CSVEGRGDNEKLFF. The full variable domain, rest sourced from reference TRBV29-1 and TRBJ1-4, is SAVISQKPSRDICQRGTSLTIQCQVDSQVTMMFWYRQQPGQSLTLIATANQGSEATYESGFVIDKFPISRPNLTFSTLTVSNMSPEDSSIYLCSVEGRGDNEKLFFGSGTQLSVL.

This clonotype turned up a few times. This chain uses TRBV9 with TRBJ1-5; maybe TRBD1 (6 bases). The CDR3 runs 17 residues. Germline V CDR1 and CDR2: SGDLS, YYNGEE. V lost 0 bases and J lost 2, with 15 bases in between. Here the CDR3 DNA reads TGTGCCAGCAGCGTAGAATGGGGGCCTGGTCGCAATCAGCCCCAGCATTTT. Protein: CASSVEWGPGRNQPQHF.

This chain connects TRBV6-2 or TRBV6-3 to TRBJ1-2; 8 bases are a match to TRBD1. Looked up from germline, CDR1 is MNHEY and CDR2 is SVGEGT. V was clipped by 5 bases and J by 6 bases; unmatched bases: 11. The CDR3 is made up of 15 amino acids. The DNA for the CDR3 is TGTGCCAGCAGTCCGATCCTACAGGGGGGTCATGGCTACACCTTC. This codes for CASSPILQGGHGYTF.

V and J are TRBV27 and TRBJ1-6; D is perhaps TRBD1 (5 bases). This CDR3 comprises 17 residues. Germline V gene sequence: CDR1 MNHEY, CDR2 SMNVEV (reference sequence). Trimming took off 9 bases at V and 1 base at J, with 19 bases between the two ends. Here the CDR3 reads CASTERKGRSYNSPLHF. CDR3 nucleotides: TGTGCCAGTACTGAACGGAAGGGACGATCCTATAATTCACCCCTCCACTTT.

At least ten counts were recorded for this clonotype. CDR3 in amino acids: CASSPAPGRYEQYF. CDR3 DNA sequence: TGTGCCAGCAGCCCCGCCCCCGGTCGCTACGAGCAGTACTTC. The J gene is TRBJ2-7, the V gene TRBV7-2; D is uncertain. This CDR3 spans 14 amino acids. In germline, CDR1 is SGHTA, CDR2 FQGNSA. Trimming stripped 5 bases from V and 3 bases from J, with 14 bases between. Combining the CDR3 with reference TRBV7-2 and TRBJ2-7 gives the whole variable domain GAGVSQSPSNKVTEKGKDVELRCDPISGHTALYWYRQSLGQGLEFLIYFQGNSAPDKSGLPSDRFSAERTGGSVSTLTIQRTQQEDSAVYLCASSPAPGRYEQYFGPGTRLTVT.